This T cell receptor (beta chain) derives from a study of OX40 agonist ivuxolimab in advanced cancers. Study observations and caveats: Circulating CD4+ and CD8+ T cells showed clonal expansion by week 6 at 0.1 to 3.0 mg/kg.

Germline loops: CDR1 MDHEN, CDR2 SYDVKM. Trimming left V 5 bases short and J 10 bases short, with 18 bases between. This CDR3 has 14 residues. Sequencing was performed with immunoSEQ multiplex PCR; in TCRdb, only in-frame clones are kept and a portion is missing. The repertoire holds roughly 100,000 clones, with about nine tenths as singletons. In its sample, this clone was seen once. The antigen remains unidentified. This clonotype was obtained from an adult with an advanced solid tumor such as melanoma, head and neck, liver or kidney cancer. The V gene is TRBV28, the J gene TRBJ2-1, with D possibly matching TRBD2 (6 bases). This sample comprised CD4+ or CD8+ T cells sorted from blood, obtained in a trial of the OX40 agonist ivuxolimab. The CDR3 protein is CASSPRLGVVEQFF. As DNA, the CDR3 is TGTGCCAGCAGTCCCCGACTAGGGGTTGTCGAGCAGTTCTTC.